This T cell receptor (beta chain) was obtained from a study of CD8+CD57+ T cells in acquired aplastic anemia. Broader study findings: Shared by patients and controls, 25 to 35 CD8+ CDR3s were abundant in patients.

Ten or more counts support this clonotype. The antigen remains unidentified. Template material for TCR beta VDJ and CDR3 profiling consisted of genomic DNA. One entry per CDR3 protein results from TCRdb running MiXCR on the reads. The sample records some 160,000 distinct CDR3 sequences, roughly 50% being singletons. Patients who underwent sequencing had shown CD8+CD57+ cell expansion by flow cytometry. Germline V CDR1 and CDR2: MGHRA, YSYEKL. Trimming took 4 bases from V and 1 from J; bases not matched to a gene: 7. This CDR3 has 17 amino acids. V is TRBV4-1 and J is TRBJ2-3, with 11 bases matching TRBD2. The TCR originated in a human donor with aplastic anemia. Sequenced material: sorted CD4+, CD8+, or CD8+CD57+ T cells (not recorded which) from PBMCs. The CDR3 loop reads CASSLHPGLAGTDTQYF. CDR3 DNA: TGCGCCAGCAGCCTCCACCCGGGACTAGCGGGCACAGATACGCAGTATTTT.